The clone carrying this T cell receptor beta chain was detected many times. Antigen: not known. Germline lookup yields CDR1 MDHEN and CDR2 SYDVKM. CDR3 length equals 14 residues. V shed 3 bases, J shed 5 bases, and the junction held 2 bases outside the gene matches. This record belongs to a study of T cells in Graves' hyperthyroidism and ophthalmopathy. On the study more broadly: Any treatment followed the collection of peripheral blood at initial diagnosis.

Points from the study as a whole: Most clonotypes expanded in thyroid above 0.001 were likewise present in blood.

RNA transcripts gave rise to amplified TCR beta CDR3 regions. The TCR CDR3 first-round RT-PCR relied on the HTBI primer set. In TCRdb, the multiplex PCR reads were re-called with MiXCR into one record per CDR3 protein. The sample has hundreds of thousands of distinct CDR3 sequences, around 15% seen once. The chain uses TRBV28 and TRBJ2-1; 9 bases map to TRBD2. The sequence was collected from a woman younger than 35 with Graves' hyperthyroidism. Sequenced: blood. The CDR3 loop reads CASSLGLADNEQFF. The DNA for the CDR3 is TGTGCCAGCAGTTTGGGACTAGCAGACAATGAGCAGTTCTTC.